This record concerns one TCR beta chain sequence. Its antigen is unidentified. The CDR3 end lies 3 residues beyond the end of the read and is filled in from the germline J gene. The CDR3 totals 16 residues. The germline CDR1 and CDR2 sequences are MNHNS and SASEGT. V gave up 0 bases and J gave up 3 bases; unmatched junction bases: 3. Assay: immunoSEQ multiplex PCR; the TCRdb copy retains only in-frame clones and omits some. The sample has approximately 33,000 clones; the top ten hold roughly 8%. This record comes from a study of T cells in women clearing cervical HPV infection. For the study at large: Case blood was drawn when the lesion was first found; control blood after infection became undetectable. For cases, blood was sampled a median around 140 days after lesion detection, interquartile range about 90 to 210 days. Study results and limitations: A classifier using richness and V gene abundances reached an AUC of around 0.78. CIN3+ cases had significantly higher TCR richness than controls; evenness did not differ.

This receptor was obtained from a woman aged 18 to 75 with a cervical HPV16 infection that either progressed to CIN3+ or cleared (not recorded which). The rearrangement joins TRBV6-1 to TRBJ1-4; TRBD1 aligns across 8 bases. Sequences were obtained from blood buffy coat. CDR3 sequence: CASSEALGQANEKLFF. CDR3 DNA (partial): TGTGCCAGCAGTGAAGCGTTGGGACAGGCTAATGAAAAA.